The present T cell receptor beta chain was sequenced within a study of blood T cell repertoires in COVID-19. Study background: Sites across the United States, Italy and Spain contributed samples from acute and convalescent COVID-19. Sources were T cells, B-cell-depleted T cells, or PBMCs; the material itself was cDNA or gDNA.

Per the original data handling: Amplification with reference gene primers provided the estimates of nucleated cell counts. Sequencing used immunoSEQ multiplex PCR; TCRdb keeps in-frame clones, though not all of them. The V and J calls and the clone size are those of that table, but D and trimming were determined from the DNA. Of about 230,000 clones in the sample, about 79% were seen once. Germline assignment: CDR1 MGHRA and CDR2 YSYEKL. This CDR3 region has 18 residues. V shed 3 bases, J shed 1 base, and the junction held 6 bases outside the gene matches. Input material: peripheral blood. The chain is built from TRBV4-1 and TRBJ2-6, with 10 bases aligning to TRBD1. The TCR was taken from a man aged 35 to 55 who had recovered from COVID-19. The CDR3 spells CASSHGQGGFSGANVLTF. The CDR3 bases are TGCGCCAGCAGCCATGGACAGGGGGGCTTTTCTGGGGCCAACGTCCTGACTTTC.